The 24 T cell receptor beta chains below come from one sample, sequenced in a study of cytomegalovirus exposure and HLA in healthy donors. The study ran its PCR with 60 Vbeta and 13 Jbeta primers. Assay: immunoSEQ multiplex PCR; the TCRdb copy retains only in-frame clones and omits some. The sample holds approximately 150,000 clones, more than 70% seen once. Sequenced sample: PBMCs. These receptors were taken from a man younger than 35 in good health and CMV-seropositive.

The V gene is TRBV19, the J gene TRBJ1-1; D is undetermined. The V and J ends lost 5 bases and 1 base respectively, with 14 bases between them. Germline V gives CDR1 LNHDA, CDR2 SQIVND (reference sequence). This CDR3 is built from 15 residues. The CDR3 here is CASSGSRNTNTEAFF. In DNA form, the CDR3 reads TGTGCCAGTAGTGGCAGCAGGAATACGAACACTGAAGCTTTCTTT.

The CDR3 DNA is TGTGCCAGCAGTACCAACAGGGCTGAAGCTTTCTTT. This codes for CASSTNRAEAFF. The J gene is TRBJ1-1, the V gene TRBV28; D is possibly TRBD1 (6 bases). CDR3 length: 12 amino acids. Germline CDR1 is MDHEN and CDR2 is SYDVKM. The V end was cut by 5 bases, the J end by 6 bases, with 10 bases between.

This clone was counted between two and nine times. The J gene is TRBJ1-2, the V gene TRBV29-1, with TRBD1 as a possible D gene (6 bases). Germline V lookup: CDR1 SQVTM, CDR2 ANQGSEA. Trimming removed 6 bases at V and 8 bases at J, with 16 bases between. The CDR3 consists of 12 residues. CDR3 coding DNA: TGCAGCGTGGGGGCTGGAGGAAACGGCTACACCTTC. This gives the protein CSVGAGGNGYTF.

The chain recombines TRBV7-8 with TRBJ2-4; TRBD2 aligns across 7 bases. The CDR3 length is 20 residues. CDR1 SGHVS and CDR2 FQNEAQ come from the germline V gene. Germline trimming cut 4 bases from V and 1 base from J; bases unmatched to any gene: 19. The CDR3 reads CASSSRGLAVPGGAKNIQYF. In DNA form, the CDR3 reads TGTGCCAGCAGCTCTAGGGGTCTAGCGGTCCCTGGGGGGGCCAAAAACATTCAGTACTTC. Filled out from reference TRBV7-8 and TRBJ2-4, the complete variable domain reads GAGVSQSPRYKVAKRGQDVALRCDPISGHVSLFWYQQALGQGPEFLTYFQNEAQLDKSGLPSDRFFAERPEGSVSTLKIQRTQQEDSAVYLCASSSRGLAVPGGAKNIQYFGAGTRLSVL.

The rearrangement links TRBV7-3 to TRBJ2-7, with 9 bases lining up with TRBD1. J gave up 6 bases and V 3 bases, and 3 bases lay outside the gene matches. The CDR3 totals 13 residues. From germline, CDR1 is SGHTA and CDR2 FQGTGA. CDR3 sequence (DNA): TGTGCCAGCAGCTTTGGGACAGGGCTCGAGCAGTACTTC. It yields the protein CASSFGTGLEQYF.

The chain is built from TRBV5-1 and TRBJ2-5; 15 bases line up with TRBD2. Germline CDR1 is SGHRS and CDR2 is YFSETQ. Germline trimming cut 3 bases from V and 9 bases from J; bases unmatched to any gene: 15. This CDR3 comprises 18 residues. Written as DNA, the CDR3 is TGCGCCAGCAGCTCCCTCCCTTTAGGGACTAGCGGGAGGTGGGCCCAGTACTTC. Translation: CASSSLPLGTSGRWAQYF.

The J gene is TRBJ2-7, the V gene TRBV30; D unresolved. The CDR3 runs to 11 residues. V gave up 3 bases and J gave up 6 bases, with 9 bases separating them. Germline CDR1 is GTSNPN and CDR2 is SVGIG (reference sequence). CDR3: CAWRGSLEQYF. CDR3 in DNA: TGTGCCTGGAGGGGCAGTCTCGAGCAGTACTTC.

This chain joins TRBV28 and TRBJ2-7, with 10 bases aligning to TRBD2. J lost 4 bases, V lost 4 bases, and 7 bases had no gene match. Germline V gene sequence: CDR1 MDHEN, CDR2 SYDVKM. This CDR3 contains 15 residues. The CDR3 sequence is CASSSPTSGEYEQYF. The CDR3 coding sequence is TGTGCCAGCAGTTCCCCTACTAGCGGGGAATACGAGCAGTACTTC.

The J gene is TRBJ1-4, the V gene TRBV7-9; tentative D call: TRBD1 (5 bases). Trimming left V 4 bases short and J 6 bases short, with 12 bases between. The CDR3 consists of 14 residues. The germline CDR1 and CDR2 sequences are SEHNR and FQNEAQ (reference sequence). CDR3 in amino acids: CASSSPDTDEKLFF. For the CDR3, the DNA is TGTGCCAGCAGCTCCCCGGACACCGATGAAAAACTGTTTTTT.

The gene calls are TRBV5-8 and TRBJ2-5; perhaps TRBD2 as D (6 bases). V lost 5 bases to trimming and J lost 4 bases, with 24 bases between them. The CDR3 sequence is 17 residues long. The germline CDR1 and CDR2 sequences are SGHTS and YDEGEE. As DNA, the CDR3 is TGTGCCAGCAGACGCCTCACTTCCCGCGGGACGTCAGAGACCCAGTACTTC. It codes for CASRRLTSRGTSETQYF.

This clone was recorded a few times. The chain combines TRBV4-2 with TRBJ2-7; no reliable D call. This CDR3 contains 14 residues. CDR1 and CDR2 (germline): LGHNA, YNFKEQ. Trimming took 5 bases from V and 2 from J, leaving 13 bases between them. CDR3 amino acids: CASSDLALAYEQYF. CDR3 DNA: TGTGCCAGCAGCGACTTAGCCCTAGCCTACGAGCAGTACTTC.

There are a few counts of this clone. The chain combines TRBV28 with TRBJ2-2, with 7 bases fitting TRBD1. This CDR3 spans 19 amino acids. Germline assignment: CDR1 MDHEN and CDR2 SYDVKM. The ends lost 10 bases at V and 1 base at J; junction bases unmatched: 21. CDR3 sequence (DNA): TGTGCCACCACCAAGAATGGGGGACAGAGAAACGTGAACACCGGGGAGCTGTTTTTT. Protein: CATTKNGGQRNVNTGELFF.

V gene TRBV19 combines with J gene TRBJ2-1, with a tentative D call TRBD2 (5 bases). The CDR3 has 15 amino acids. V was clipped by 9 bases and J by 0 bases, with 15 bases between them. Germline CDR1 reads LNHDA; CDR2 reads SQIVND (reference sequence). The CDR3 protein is CASRREPSSYNEQFF. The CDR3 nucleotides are TGTGCCAGCCGAAGGGAGCCGAGCTCCTACAATGAGCAGTTCTTC. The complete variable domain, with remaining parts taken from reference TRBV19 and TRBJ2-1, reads DGGITQSPKYLFRKEGQNVTLSCEQNLNHDAMYWYRQDPGQGLRLIYYSQIVNDFQKGDIAEGYSVSREKKESFPLTVTSAQKNPTAFYLCASRREPSSYNEQFFGPGTRLTVL.

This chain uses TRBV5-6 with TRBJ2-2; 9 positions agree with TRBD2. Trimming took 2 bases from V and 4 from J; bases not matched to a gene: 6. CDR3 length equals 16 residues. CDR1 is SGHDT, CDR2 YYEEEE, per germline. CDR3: CASSFLTSGPTGELFF. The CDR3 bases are TGTGCCAGCAGCTTCCTTACTAGCGGGCCCACCGGGGAGCTGTTTTTT. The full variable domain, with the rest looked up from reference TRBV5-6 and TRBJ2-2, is DAGVTQSPTHLIKTRGQQVTLRCSPKSGHDTVSWYQQALGQGPQFIFQYYEEEERQRGNFPDRFSGHQFPNYSSELNVNALLLGDSALYLCASSFLTSGPTGELFFGEGSRLTVL.

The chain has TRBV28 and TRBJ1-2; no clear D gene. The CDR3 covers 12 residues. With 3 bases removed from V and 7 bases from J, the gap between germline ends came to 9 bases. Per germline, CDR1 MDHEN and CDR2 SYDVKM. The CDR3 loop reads CASSFLSGGYTF. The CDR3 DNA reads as TGTGCCAGCAGTTTTCTATCAGGTGGCTACACCTTC.

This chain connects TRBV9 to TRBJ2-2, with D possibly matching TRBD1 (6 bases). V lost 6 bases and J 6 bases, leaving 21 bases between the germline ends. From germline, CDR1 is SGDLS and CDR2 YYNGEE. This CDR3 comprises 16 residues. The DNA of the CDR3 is TGTGCCAGCACAGGACAGCTAAACTTTGGGGCCGGGGAGCTGTTTTTT. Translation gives CASTGQLNFGAGELFF.

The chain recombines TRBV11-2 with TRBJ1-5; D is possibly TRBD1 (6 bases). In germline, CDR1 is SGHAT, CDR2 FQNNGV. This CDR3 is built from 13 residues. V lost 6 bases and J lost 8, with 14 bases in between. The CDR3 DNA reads TGTGCCAGCAGGGGGGGGCGCCTGGAGCCCCAGCATTTT. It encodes CASRGGRLEPQHF.

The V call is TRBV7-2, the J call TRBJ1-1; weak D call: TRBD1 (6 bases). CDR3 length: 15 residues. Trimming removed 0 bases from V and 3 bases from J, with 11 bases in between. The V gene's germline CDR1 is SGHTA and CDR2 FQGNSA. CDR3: CASSLAAQGYTEAFF. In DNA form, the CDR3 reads TGTGCCAGCAGCTTAGCTGCACAGGGCTACACTGAAGCTTTCTTT.

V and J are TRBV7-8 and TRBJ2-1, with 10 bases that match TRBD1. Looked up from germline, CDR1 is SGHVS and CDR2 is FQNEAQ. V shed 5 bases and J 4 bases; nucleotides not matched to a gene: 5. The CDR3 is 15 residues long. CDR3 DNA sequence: TGTGCCAGCAGCGGGGACAGGGGCGGTTACAATGAGCAGTTCTTC. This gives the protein CASSGDRGGYNEQFF.

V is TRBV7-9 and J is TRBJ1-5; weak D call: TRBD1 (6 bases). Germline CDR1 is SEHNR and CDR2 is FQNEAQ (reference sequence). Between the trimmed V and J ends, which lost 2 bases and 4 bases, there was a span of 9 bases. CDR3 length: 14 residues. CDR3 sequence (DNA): TGTGCCAGCAGCTTAACGACAGGAAATCAGCCCCAGCATTTT. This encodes CASSLTTGNQPQHF. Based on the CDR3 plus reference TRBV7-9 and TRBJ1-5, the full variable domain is DTGVSQNPRHKITKRGQNVTFRCDPISEHNRLYWYRQTLGQGPEFLTYFQNEAQLEKSRLLSDRFSAERPKGSFSTLEIQRTEQGDSAMYLCASSLTTGNQPQHFGDGTRLSIL.

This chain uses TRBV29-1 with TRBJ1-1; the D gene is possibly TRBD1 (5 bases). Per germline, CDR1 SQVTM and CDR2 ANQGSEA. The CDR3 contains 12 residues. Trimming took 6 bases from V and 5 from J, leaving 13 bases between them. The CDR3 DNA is TGCAGCGTCGGGAGGGGAGAGACTGAAGCTTTCTTT. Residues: CSVGRGETEAFF.

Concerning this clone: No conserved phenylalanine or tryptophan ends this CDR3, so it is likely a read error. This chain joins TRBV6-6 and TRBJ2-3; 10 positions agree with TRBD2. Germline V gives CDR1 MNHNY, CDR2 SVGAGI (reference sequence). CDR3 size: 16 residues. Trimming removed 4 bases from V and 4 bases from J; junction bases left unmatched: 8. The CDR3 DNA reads TGTGCCAGCAGTTGGGGGGGACTAGCGCGGTCAGATACGCAGTATCTT. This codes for CASSWGGLARSDTQYL.

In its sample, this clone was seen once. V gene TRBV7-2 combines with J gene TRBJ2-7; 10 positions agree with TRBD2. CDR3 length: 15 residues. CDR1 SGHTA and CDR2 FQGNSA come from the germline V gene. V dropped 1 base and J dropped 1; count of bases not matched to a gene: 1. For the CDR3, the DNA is TGTGCCAGCAGCTTAGGGACTAGCGGATCCTACGAGCAGTACTTC. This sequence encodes CASSLGTSGSYEQYF.

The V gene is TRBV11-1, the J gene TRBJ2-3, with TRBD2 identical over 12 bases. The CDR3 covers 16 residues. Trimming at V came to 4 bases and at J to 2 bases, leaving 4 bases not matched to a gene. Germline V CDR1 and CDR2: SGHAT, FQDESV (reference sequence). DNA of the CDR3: TGTGCCAGCAGCTCCCGGACTAGCGGGAACACAGATACGCAGTATTTT. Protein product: CASSSRTSGNTDTQYF.